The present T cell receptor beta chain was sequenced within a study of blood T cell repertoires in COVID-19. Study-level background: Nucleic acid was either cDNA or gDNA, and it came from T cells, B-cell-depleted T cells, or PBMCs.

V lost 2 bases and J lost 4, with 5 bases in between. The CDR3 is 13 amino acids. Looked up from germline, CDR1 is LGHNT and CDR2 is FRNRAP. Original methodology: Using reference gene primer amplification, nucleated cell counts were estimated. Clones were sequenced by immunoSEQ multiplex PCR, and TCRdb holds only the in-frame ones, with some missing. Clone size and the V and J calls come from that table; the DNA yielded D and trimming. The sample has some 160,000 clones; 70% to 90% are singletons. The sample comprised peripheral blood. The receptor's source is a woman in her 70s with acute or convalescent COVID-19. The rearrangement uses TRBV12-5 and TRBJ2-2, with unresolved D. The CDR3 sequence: CASGLIATGELFF. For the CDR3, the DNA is TGTGCTAGTGGTTTGATAGCCACCGGGGAGCTGTTTTTT.